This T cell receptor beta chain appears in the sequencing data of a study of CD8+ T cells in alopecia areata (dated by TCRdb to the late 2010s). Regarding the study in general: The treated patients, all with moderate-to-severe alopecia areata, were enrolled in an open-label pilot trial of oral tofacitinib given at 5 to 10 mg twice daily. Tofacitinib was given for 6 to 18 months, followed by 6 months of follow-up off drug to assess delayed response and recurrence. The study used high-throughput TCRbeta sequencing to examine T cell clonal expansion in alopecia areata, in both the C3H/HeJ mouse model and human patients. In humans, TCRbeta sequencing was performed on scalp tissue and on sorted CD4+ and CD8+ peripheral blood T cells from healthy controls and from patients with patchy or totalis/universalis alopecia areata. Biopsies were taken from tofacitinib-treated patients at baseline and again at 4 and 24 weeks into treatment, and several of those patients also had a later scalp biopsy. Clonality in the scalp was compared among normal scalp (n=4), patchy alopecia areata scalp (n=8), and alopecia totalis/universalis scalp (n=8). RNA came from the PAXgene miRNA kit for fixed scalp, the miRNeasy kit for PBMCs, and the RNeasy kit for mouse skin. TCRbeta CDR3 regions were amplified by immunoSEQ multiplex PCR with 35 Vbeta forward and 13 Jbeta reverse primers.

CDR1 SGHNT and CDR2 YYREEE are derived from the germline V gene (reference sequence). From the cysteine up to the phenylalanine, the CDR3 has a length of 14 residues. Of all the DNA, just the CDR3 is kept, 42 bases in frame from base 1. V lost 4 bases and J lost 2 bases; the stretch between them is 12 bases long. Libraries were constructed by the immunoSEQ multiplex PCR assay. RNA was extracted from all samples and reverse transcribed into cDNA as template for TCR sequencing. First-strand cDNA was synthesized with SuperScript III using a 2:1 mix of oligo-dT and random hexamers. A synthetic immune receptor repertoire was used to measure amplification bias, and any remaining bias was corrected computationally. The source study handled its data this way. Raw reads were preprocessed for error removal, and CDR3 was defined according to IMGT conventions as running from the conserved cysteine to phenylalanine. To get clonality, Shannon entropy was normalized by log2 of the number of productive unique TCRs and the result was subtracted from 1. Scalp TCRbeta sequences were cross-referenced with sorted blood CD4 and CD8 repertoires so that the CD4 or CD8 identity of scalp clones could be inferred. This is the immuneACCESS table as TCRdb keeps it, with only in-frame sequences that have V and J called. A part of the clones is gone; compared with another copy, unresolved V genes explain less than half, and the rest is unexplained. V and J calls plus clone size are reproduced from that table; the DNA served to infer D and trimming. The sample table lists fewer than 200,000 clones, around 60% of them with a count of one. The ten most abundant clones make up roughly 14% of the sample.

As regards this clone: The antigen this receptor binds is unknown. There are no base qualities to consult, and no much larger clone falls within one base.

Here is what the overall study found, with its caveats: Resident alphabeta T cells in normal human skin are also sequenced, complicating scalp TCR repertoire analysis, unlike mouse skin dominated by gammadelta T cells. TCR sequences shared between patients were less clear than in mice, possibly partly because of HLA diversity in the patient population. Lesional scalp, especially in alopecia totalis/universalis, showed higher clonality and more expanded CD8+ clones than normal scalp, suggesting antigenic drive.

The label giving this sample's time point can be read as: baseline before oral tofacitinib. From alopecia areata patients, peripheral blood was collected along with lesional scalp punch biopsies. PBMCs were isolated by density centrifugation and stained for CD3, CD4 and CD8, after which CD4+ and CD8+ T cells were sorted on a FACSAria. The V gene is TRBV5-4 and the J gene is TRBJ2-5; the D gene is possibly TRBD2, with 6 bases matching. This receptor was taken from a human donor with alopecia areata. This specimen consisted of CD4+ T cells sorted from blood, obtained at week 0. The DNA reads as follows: TGTGCCAGCAGCCCGCTCGGGAGACAAGAGACCCAGTACTTC. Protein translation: CASSPLGRQETQYF.